The next 10 T cell receptor beta chains were all read from a single sample in a study of T cell repertoires in cytomegalovirus infection. These receptors' antigens are unknown. TCRdb analysed the reads with MiXCR anew, one entry per CDR3 protein. The sample carries some 800,000 distinct CDR3 sequences, around a third recorded once. The sequencing used cultured CD8+ T cells from PBMCs, collected from culture after CMV antigen stimulation. The origin of the receptors is a human donor in good health (CMV status not recorded). Some clones in this sample may be carry-over from other donors' samples.

This clonotype showed up many times. The chain combines TRBV7-2 with TRBJ2-5, with 9 bases lining up with TRBD1. CDR1 SGHTA and CDR2 FQGNSA come from the germline V gene. There are 14 residues in the CDR3. Trimming cost V 1 base and J 4 bases; bases outside gene matches: 1. CDR3: CASSLDRGPETQYF. The CDR3 DNA reads TGTGCCAGCAGCTTAGACAGGGGGCCAGAGACCCAGTACTTC.

In this sample, this clonotype turned up many times. The J gene is TRBJ2-1, the V gene TRBV7-2; D remains ambiguous. This CDR3 spans 13 amino acids. CDR1 and CDR2 (germline): SGHTA, FQGNSA. Trimming removed 1 base at V and 6 bases at J, with 7 bases between. The CDR3 nucleotides are TGTGCCAGCAGCTTAGAACCATTCAATGAGCAGTTCTTC. It specifies CASSLEPFNEQFF.

This clonotype was detected only a few times. V gene TRBV12-3 or TRBV12-4 combines with J gene TRBJ2-1; D is unresolved. This CDR3 spans 14 amino acids. Trimming pared 3 bases from V and 8 bases from J, leaving 14 bases between. The CDR3, as DNA: TGTGCCAGCAGTTTCCGTGGGGATTTGGATGAGCAGTTCTTC. As protein: CASSFRGDLDEQFF.

V is TRBV29-1 and J is TRBJ1-1; the D gene is possibly TRBD1 (5 bases). V shed 5 bases and J shed 5 bases, with 18 bases lying between them. CDR3 size: 14 residues. Germline V lookup: CDR1 SQVTM, CDR2 ANQGSEA. The CDR3 DNA reads as TGCAGCGTTCGCGTCTTAGGGGCGAGGACTGAAGCTTTCTTT. It is translated as CSVRVLGARTEAFF.

The CDR3: CASSQGAHYNEQFF. CDR3 DNA: TGTGCCAGCAGCCAGGGGGCCCATTACAATGAGCAGTTCTTC. The J gene is TRBJ2-1, the V gene TRBV7-9; 8 positions agree with TRBD1. The CDR3 sequence is 14 residues long. The germline gives CDR1 SEHNR, CDR2 FQNEAQ (reference sequence). V lost 5 bases to trimming and J lost 4 bases; unmatched junction nucleotides: 4.

The chain joins TRBV6-2 or TRBV6-3 to TRBJ2-4, with D perhaps matching TRBD2 (6 bases). CDR3 length: 16 amino acids. Germline CDR1 MNHEY, CDR2 SVGEGT. V was clipped by 6 bases and J by 7 bases, with 22 bases between them. The CDR3 spells CASRSPGGALGNIQYF. CDR3 DNA sequence: TGTGCCAGCAGATCCCCGGGCGGGGCCCTAGGGAACATTCAGTACTTC.

The chain links TRBV10-2 to TRBJ1-2; the match to TRBD1 covers 10 bases. Germline V gene lookup returns CDR1 WSHSY and CDR2 SAAADI. J lost 0 bases, V lost 3 bases, and 7 bases had no gene match. The CDR3 runs to 17 residues. The CDR3 bases are TGCGCCAGCAGTGAAATGGACAGGGGGAGAGCTAACTATGGCTACACCTTC. It translates to CASSEMDRGRANYGYTF.

The chain has TRBV5-6 and TRBJ2-1, with unresolved D. The V gene's germline CDR1 is SGHDT and CDR2 YYEEEE. This CDR3 is 14 amino acids long. V lost 0 bases to trimming and J lost 4 bases, with 8 bases between them. CDR3 sequence (DNA): TGTGCCAGCAGCTTGGCCGATTGGTACAATGAGCAGTTCTTC. Amino acid sequence: CASSLADWYNEQFF.

A note on this clonotype: At one boundary the junction diverges from the germline segment, which might be a read error. V gene TRBV6-1 combines with J gene TRBJ2-5; D tentatively fits TRBD1 or TRBD2 (6 bases each). Germline loops: CDR1 MNHNS, CDR2 SASEGT. This CDR3 comprises 13 residues. The CDR3 coding sequence is TGTGTCAGCAGCCAGAAGGGGGGCGAGACCCAGTACTTC. Amino acids: CVSSQKGGETQYF.

The rearrangement uses TRBV7-9 and TRBJ2-1; 12 bases map to TRBD2. The CDR3 runs to 20 residues. Germline values: CDR1 SEHNR, CDR2 FQNEAQ (reference sequence). The junction had 16 bases not matched to a gene; V was cut back by 5 bases and J by 2 bases. The chain's CDR3 is CASSPTTPTSGGPPYNEQFF. CDR3 bases: TGTGCCAGCAGCCCTACCACCCCGACTAGCGGGGGCCCTCCCTACAATGAGCAGTTCTTC.